The rows below give T cell receptor beta chains drawn from one sample of a study of regulatory T cells in long-lasting Graves disease. TCRdb fed the multiplex PCR reads into MiXCR, producing one record per CDR3 protein. Of approximately 400,000 distinct CDR3 sequences in the sample, 20% are singletons; the top ten hold about a fifth. The sample consisted of peripheral blood mononuclear cells (PBMCs), taken when the disease was refractory, from a patient treated with antithyroid drugs. These receptors were obtained from a female donor with Graves disease. The CDR3 runs from the conserved cysteine through the conserved F or W. Fields, in order: J gene, D gene, V gene, clone size, CDR3 DNA, CDR3 protein. D genes are given only for firm matches. Only part of the rows carry a size: once, few, many, or a class if the clone is expanded.

>TRBJ2-7|-|TRBV10-3|few
TGTGCCATCAGTGCAACGCTTATTTCCTACGAGCAGTACTTC
CAISATLISYEQYF
>TRBJ2-7|-|TRBV9|-
TGTGCCAGCAGCGTAGAGGCTAGCGATTCCTACGAGCAGTACTTC
CASSVEASDSYEQYF
>TRBJ2-1|TRBD2|TRBV2|-
TGTGCCAGCCGTGCAGGACTAGCGACCAATGAGCAGTTCTTC
CASRAGLATNEQFF
>TRBJ2-7|-|TRBV12-3/TRBV12-4|many
TGTGCCAGCAGTTTTTCCAGGGAAACCTACGAGCAGTACTTC
CASSFSRETYEQYF
>TRBJ1-3|-|TRBV7-9|-
TGTGCCAGCAGTCGGGGGGATGTCTCTGGAAACACCATATATTTT
CASSRGDVSGNTIYF
>TRBJ2-5|TRBD1|TRBV29-1|-
TGCAGCGTTCGGACAGGGGGCGCGGGAGAGACCCAGTACTTC
CSVRTGGAGETQYF
>TRBJ2-7|TRBD1|TRBV15|many
TGTGCCACCAGCAGAGAGGCCGGGACAGGGAACTACGAGCAGTACTTC
CATSREAGTGNYEQYF
>TRBJ1-1|-|TRBV10-3|few
TGTGCCATCAGCGGGACGGCGAACACTGAAGCTTTCTTT
CAISGTANTEAFF
>TRBJ2-2|-|TRBV12-5|many
TGTGCTAGTGGTTTGGTACGGGCACGGGCCGGGGAGCTGTTTTTT
CASGLVRARAGELFF
>TRBJ2-7|-|TRBV24-1|once
TGTGCCACCAGTGACACTCAGGGGGACTGGCGTTCCTCTCAGCCAGGTGCCGAGCAGTACTTC
CATSDTQGDWRSSQPGAEQYF
>TRBJ2-5|-|TRBV28|-
TGTGCCAGCAGTTTCCGACAAGGCGAGACCCAGTACTTC
CASSFRQGETQYF
>TRBJ2-7|-|TRBV11-2|many
TGTGCCAGCACCCCCCTAGCGAACTACGAGCAGTACTTC
CASTPLANYEQYF
>TRBJ2-7|-|TRBV10-2|many
TGTGCCAGCAGTGGTAACAGTTACGAGCAGTACTTC
CASSGNSYEQYF
>TRBJ2-6|-|TRBV29-1|few
TGCAGCGTTGAAGACGGACCTGGGGCCAACGTCCTGACTTTC
CSVEDGPGANVLTF
>TRBJ1-5|TRBD1|TRBV19|-
TGTGCCAGTACACCGGGACAGGGGGGGCCCCAGCATTTT
CASTPGQGGPQHF
>TRBJ1-2|-|TRBV2|many
TGTGCCAGCAGTGAAGGACACTATGGCTACACCTTC
CASSEGHYGYTF
>TRBJ1-1|-|TRBV7-9|few
TGTGCCAGCAGCTTAGGGGGGCGGCTGAACACTGAAGCTTTCTTT
CASSLGGRLNTEAFF